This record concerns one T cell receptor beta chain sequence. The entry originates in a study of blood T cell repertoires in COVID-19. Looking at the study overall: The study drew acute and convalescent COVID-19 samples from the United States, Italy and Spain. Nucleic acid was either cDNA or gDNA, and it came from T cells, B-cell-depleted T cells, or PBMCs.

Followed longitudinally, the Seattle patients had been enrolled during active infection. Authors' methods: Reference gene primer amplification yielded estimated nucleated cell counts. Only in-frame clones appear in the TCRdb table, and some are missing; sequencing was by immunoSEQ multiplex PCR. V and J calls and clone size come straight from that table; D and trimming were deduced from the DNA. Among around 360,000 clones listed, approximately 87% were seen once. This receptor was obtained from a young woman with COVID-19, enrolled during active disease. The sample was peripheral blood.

The CDR3 DNA is TGTGCCAGCTATAAGGCCGAAATTGGCGGAAAACTGTTTTTT. It is translated as CASYKAEIGGKLFF. The rearrangement links TRBV28 to TRBJ1-4, with D uncertain. This CDR3 is 14 amino acids long. The V and J ends lost 8 bases and 10 bases respectively, with 20 bases between them. Germline values: CDR1 MDHEN, CDR2 SYDVKM.